The 29 T cell receptor beta chains listed next were all sequenced from one sample in a study of control samples from healthy donors and cancer patients (dated by TCRdb to about 2020). The library was made by the immunoSEQ multiplex PCR assay. TCRdb re-hosts the immuneACCESS table, in-frame sequences only. Its copies lack some clones; in the studies checked, an unresolved V gene accounts for under half of them, and the cause for the rest is not known. This sample holds about 150,000 clones; over 85% were observed only once. The top ten clonotypes cover around 5.4% of the sample. Sequencing was done on a sample of blood. These receptors were collected from a man between 18 and 35 years old in good health.

Only one count was recorded for this clone. In nucleotides, the CDR3 is TGTGCCAGCAGCAAAGCCGCTTCCACGTTCTACGAGCAGTACTTC. The encoded protein is CASSKAASTFYEQYF. V is TRBV21-1 and J is TRBJ2-7. TRBV21-1 is marked as a pseudogene. The CDR3 is 15 residues long.

The chain recombines TRBV7-9 with TRBJ1-6; possibly TRBD1 for D (5 bases). CDR1 and CDR2 (germline): SEHNR, FQNEAQ (reference sequence). The V gene lost 5 bases and the J gene lost 6 bases, with 11 bases spanning the gap. The CDR3 spans 14 residues. The CDR3 loop is CASSAGRTNSPLHF. The CDR3 DNA is TGTGCCAGCAGCGCGGGACGGACTAATTCACCCCTCCACTTT.

In its sample, this clone was seen a few times. This chain joins TRBV12-3 or TRBV12-4 and TRBJ1-2; 7 bases are shared with TRBD1. CDR3 size: 13 residues. The J segment lost 6 bases and the V segment lost 5 bases, leaving 6 bases of the junction unmatched. This CDR3 reads CASSPGQKNGYTF. The DNA of the CDR3 is TGTGCCAGCAGTCCGGGACAGAAGAATGGCTACACCTTC.

The rearrangement joins TRBV28 to TRBJ1-1; a possible D gene is TRBD1 (5 bases). V was clipped by 8 bases and J by 1 base, with 14 bases between them. This CDR3 has 14 amino acids. Germline CDR1 MDHEN, CDR2 SYDVKM. CDR3: CASLFGGTNTEAFF. Written as DNA, the CDR3 is TGTGCCAGCCTCTTTGGGGGGACGAACACTGAAGCTTTCTTT.

This chain connects TRBV6-6 to TRBJ2-7, with TRBD1 identical over 12 bases. From germline, CDR1 is MNHNY and CDR2 SVGAGI (reference sequence). The CDR3 is 14 amino acids. The V gene end was trimmed by 6 bases and the J gene end by 4 bases; junction bases not matched to a gene: 4. The CDR3 DNA reads as TGTGCCAGCAGCCTGGGACAGGGGGCTTACGAGCAGTACTTC. Its translation: CASSLGQGAYEQYF.

This chain joins TRBV28 and TRBJ2-6, with D unclear. Germline V gives CDR1 MDHEN, CDR2 SYDVKM. The CDR3 spans 13 residues. V gave up 2 bases and J gave up 4 bases, with 3 bases separating them. The CDR3 loop reads CASSLQGANVLTF. The CDR3 region has the DNA TGTGCCAGCAGTTTACAGGGGGCCAACGTCCTGACTTTC. The variable domain in full, completed from reference TRBV28 and TRBJ2-6, reads DVKVTQSSRYLVKRTGEKVFLECVQDMDHENMFWYRQDPGLGLRLIYFSYDVKMKEKGDIPEGYSVSREKKERFSLILESASTNQTSMYLCASSLQGANVLTFGAGSRLTVL.

The chain couples TRBV5-8 to TRBJ1-4; no firm D call. This CDR3 comprises 15 residues. CDR1 SGHTS and CDR2 YDEGEE come from the germline V gene. Trimming removed 0 bases at V and 7 bases at J, with 13 bases between. In DNA form, the CDR3 reads TGTGCCAGCAGCTTGGCGGATCCCTGGGCTGAAAAACTGTTTTTT. It translates to CASSLADPWAEKLFF.

This chain uses TRBV7-8 with TRBJ2-3, with D possibly TRBD2 on 5 matching bases. The length of the CDR3 is 12 residues. V was clipped by 5 bases and J by 5 bases, with 8 bases between them. Per germline, CDR1 SGHVS and CDR2 FQNEAQ. CDR3: CASSPRGDTQYF. DNA for the CDR3: TGTGCCAGCAGCCCCCGGGGAGATACGCAGTATTTT.

The chain has TRBV27 and TRBJ2-7; TRBD2 aligns across 9 bases. The CDR3 is made up of 17 amino acids. Germline CDR1 reads MNHEY; CDR2 reads SMNVEV (reference sequence). The V and J ends lost 3 bases and 4 bases, in that order; junction bases with no gene match: 13. The CDR3 DNA reads TGTGCCAGCAGTTTGGGGATAGCGGGAGTAGGAACATACGAGCAGTACTTC. It translates to CASSLGIAGVGTYEQYF.

V gene TRBV19 combines with J gene TRBJ1-5; D gene ambiguous. CDR3 length: 14 amino acids. Trimming took off 11 bases at V and 0 bases at J, with 14 bases between the two ends. From germline, CDR1 is LNHDA and CDR2 SQIVND (reference sequence). In nucleotides, the CDR3 is TGTGCCTCCACGATAGTTCTTAGCAATCAGCCCCAGCATTTT. Its translation: CASTIVLSNQPQHF.

The chain recombines TRBV28 with TRBJ2-7; TRBD1 is a possible D gene (5 bases). This CDR3 contains 14 residues. Trimming took 2 bases from V and 4 from J, leaving 12 bases between them. Germline loops: CDR1 MDHEN, CDR2 SYDVKM. The CDR3 loop reads CASSLETAGYEQYF. DNA of the CDR3: TGTGCCAGCAGTTTAGAGACAGCCGGTTACGAGCAGTACTTC.

The V call is TRBV10-2, the J call TRBJ1-4, with D hard to call. Trimming shortened V by 2 bases and J by 4 bases, and 17 bases separated the two germline ends. Per the germline V gene, CDR1 is WSHSY and CDR2 is SAAADI. There are 17 residues in the CDR3. CDR3 sequence: CASSEPTTLGFNEKLFF. The CDR3 nucleotides read TGCGCCAGCAGTGAGCCGACAACTCTTGGATTTAATGAAAAACTGTTTTTT.

This clone was recorded once. This chain joins TRBV11-3 and TRBJ2-1, with a tentative D call TRBD1 (6 bases). CDR3 length equals 15 residues. Looked up from germline, CDR1 is SGHNT and CDR2 is YENEEA. The V gene lost 5 bases and the J gene lost 2 bases, with 13 bases spanning the gap. The CDR3 DNA follows: TGTGCCAGCAGCCTAGGGTGGGGGCCCTACAATGAGCAGTTCTTC. The encoded protein is CASSLGWGPYNEQFF.

The chain employs TRBV28 and TRBJ1-5; unclear D gene. Germline V gene lookup returns CDR1 MDHEN and CDR2 SYDVKM. The CDR3 runs to 9 residues. Trimming shortened V by 4 bases and J by 9 bases, and 1 base separated the two germline ends. The CDR3 reads CASSWPQHF. The CDR3 nucleotides are TGTGCCAGCAGTTGGCCCCAGCATTTT. The full variable domain, with the rest looked up from reference TRBV28 and TRBJ1-5, is DVKVTQSSRYLVKRTGEKVFLECVQDMDHENMFWYRQDPGLGLRLIYFSYDVKMKEKGDIPEGYSVSREKKERFSLILESASTNQTSMYLCASSWPQHFGDGTRLSIL.

Note on this clone: This same CDR3 is encoded by further DNA sequences in the sample. This sequence joins TRBV5-1 and TRBJ1-3, with D unresolved. The CDR3 runs 14 residues. Germline V gene data show CDR1 as SGHRS and CDR2 as YFSETQ. V was trimmed by 0 bases and J by 1 base, leaving 5 bases between them. The CDR3 spells CASSLGGSGNTIYF. CDR3 coding DNA: TGCGCCAGCAGCTTGGGAGGGTCTGGAAACACCATATATTTT.

This chain uses TRBV5-1 with TRBJ2-7, with 13 bases that match TRBD2. The CDR3 sequence is 16 residues long. Germline V CDR1 and CDR2: SGHRS, YFSETQ. After removal of 4 bases from V and 5 bases from J, the junction contained 9 bases not matched to a gene. CDR3 loop: CASSPPGLAGLDEQYF. The CDR3, as DNA: TGCGCCAGCAGCCCCCCGGGACTAGCGGGATTAGACGAGCAGTACTTC.

The genes are TRBV4-1 and TRBJ2-5; D gene uncertain. Trimming cost V 4 bases and J 4 bases, with 10 bases left between them. CDR1 and CDR2 (germline): MGHRA, YSYEKL. CDR3 size: 13 residues. The CDR3 loop reads CASSLSMVETQYF. The CDR3 bases are TGCGCCAGCAGCCTAAGCATGGTAGAGACCCAGTACTTC.

V gene TRBV30 combines with J gene TRBJ1-2; the D gene is possibly TRBD1 (5 bases). V lost 5 bases and J 1 base, leaving 11 bases between the germline ends. The CDR3 is made up of 13 amino acids. Germline CDR1 and CDR2: GTSNPN and SVGIG (reference sequence). The CDR3 spells CAWGIGGNYGYTF. Written as DNA, the CDR3 is TGTGCCTGGGGAATTGGGGGTAACTATGGCTACACCTTC.

The rearrangement uses TRBV7-6 and TRBJ2-3; the D call may be TRBD1 or TRBD2 (5 bases each). Germline CDR1 and CDR2: SGHVS and FNYEAQ. The CDR3 consists of 15 residues. Trimming cost V 0 bases and J 1 base, with 8 bases left between them. CDR3 sequence: CASSLARGGTDTQYF. The DNA of the CDR3 is TGTGCCAGCAGCTTAGCTCGAGGGGGCACAGATACGCAGTATTTT.

This chain uses TRBV9 with TRBJ2-2; the D gene could be TRBD1 or TRBD2 (6 bases each). This CDR3 has 16 amino acids. Germline assignment: CDR1 SGDLS and CDR2 YYNGEE. The V end was cut by 4 bases, the J end by 3 bases, with 16 bases between. This CDR3 is CASSNTLRGDTGELFF. CDR3 DNA sequence: TGTGCCAGCAGCAATACTTTAAGGGGGGACACCGGGGAGCTGTTTTTT.

The rearrangement joins TRBV9 to TRBJ1-1; D remains ambiguous. CDR1 and CDR2 from the germline V gene are SGDLS and YYNGEE. Deletions cut 0 bases from V and 0 bases from J, with 6 bases between. There are 14 residues in the CDR3. The CDR3 nucleotides are TGTGCCAGCAGCGTAGCAGTCATGAACACTGAAGCTTTCTTT. This translates into CASSVAVMNTEAFF.

This chain links TRBV29-1 with TRBJ2-3, with 9 positions matching TRBD2. Germline trimming cut 4 bases from V and 0 bases from J; bases unmatched to any gene: 11. Germline V CDR1 and CDR2: SQVTM, ANQGSEA. The CDR3 covers 17 residues. The CDR3 here is CSVAGIVTSGSTDTQYF. The CDR3 nucleotides are TGCAGCGTTGCGGGGATCGTTACTAGCGGGAGCACAGATACGCAGTATTTT.

The genes are TRBV18 and TRBJ1-2, with a weak D call TRBD1 (5 bases). The CDR3 is 20 amino acids. V was clipped by 2 bases and J by 3 bases, with 28 bases between them. The germline gives CDR1 KGHSH, CDR2 LQKENI. The CDR3 DNA follows: TGTGCCAGCTCACCAGGCTCGGCGGGGCCATCGATGACAAAACACTATGGCTACACCTTC. Residues: CASSPGSAGPSMTKHYGYTF.

This chain uses TRBV19 with TRBJ1-1; D may be TRBD1 (6 bases). V lost 7 bases to trimming and J lost 3 bases, with 18 bases between them. The germline CDR1 and CDR2 sequences are LNHDA and SQIVND (reference sequence). The CDR3 consists of 15 residues. The chain's CDR3 is CASNYGQKGDTEAFF. In nucleotides, the CDR3 is TGTGCCAGTAACTACGGACAGAAGGGGGACACTGAAGCTTTCTTT.

The V call is TRBV4-3, the J call TRBJ1-2; D gene uncertain. Germline assignment: CDR1 LGHNA and CDR2 YSLEER. The ends were cut back, 3 bases at V and 8 bases at J, with 10 bases in the middle. The CDR3 spans 12 residues. The CDR3 DNA follows: TGCGCCAGCAGCCAGGGATCTAGCGGCTACACCTTC. Its translation: CASSQGSSGYTF.

Here the CDR3 DNA reads TGTGCCAGCAGCTTGGGGGGCAGGTCAGATACGCAGTATTTT. Translating gives CASSLGGRSDTQYF. The chain links TRBV13 to TRBJ2-3; D may be TRBD1 or TRBD2 (6 bases each). V lost 3 bases to trimming and J lost 4 bases, with 11 bases between them. The CDR3 extends over 14 amino acids. From germline, CDR1 is PRHDT and CDR2 FYEKMQ (reference sequence).

The rearrangement uses TRBV7-9 and TRBJ2-1, with D uncertain. Germline lookup yields CDR1 SEHNR and CDR2 FQNEAQ (reference sequence). V lost 2 bases to trimming and J lost 8 bases, with 16 bases between them. The length of the CDR3 is 15 residues. CDR3: CASSLPELSGYEQFF. Here the CDR3 DNA reads TGTGCCAGCAGCTTACCAGAGCTCTCGGGTTATGAGCAGTTCTTC.

The rearrangement links TRBV2 to TRBJ2-1, with 8 bases aligning to TRBD2. CDR3 length: 13 residues. The ends lost 6 bases at V and 2 bases at J; junction bases unmatched: 0. Germline CDR1 and CDR2: SNHLY and FYNNEI. For the CDR3, the DNA is TGTGCCAGCAGCGGGGGGGCCTACAATGAGCAGTTCTTC. It codes for CASSGGAYNEQFF.

This clone was detected once. This sequence joins TRBV4-3 and TRBJ2-1; a weak D match, TRBD2 (5 bases). V was trimmed by 1 base and J by 6 bases, leaving 16 bases between them. Germline CDR1 LGHNA, CDR2 YSLEER. The CDR3 consists of 16 residues. The CDR3, as DNA: TGCGCCAGCAGCCAAGGCAGGACTCACGCTGGCAATGAGCAGTTCTTC. Encoded protein: CASSQGRTHAGNEQFF.